Sequencing of this T cell receptor beta chain was carried out in a study of diagnostic markers for celiac disease (dated by TCRdb to about 2020). Comment on this clonotype: The antigen this receptor binds is unknown.

TCRdb records Illumina MiSeq as the sequencer. TCRdb reprocessed the reads and assigns one entry to each CDR3 protein sequence, leaving out DNA. The table kept for this sample lists about 5,600 distinct CDR3 sequences. Of the sample, approximately 6% is held by the ten largest clones. The CDR3 runs 14 amino acids, cysteine and phenylalanine included. Only the protein sequence is given. As encoded in the germline V gene (reference sequence), CDR1 is DFQATT while CDR2 is SNEGSKA. The sample consisted of either unsorted cells or a sorted T cell fraction (not recorded which). The rearrangement joined TRBV20-1 to TRBJ1-3. This clonotype was sampled from a human donor. This table probably holds off-target reads from a library built for another chain. The CDR3 region: CSVPDNNSGNTIYF.